These T cell receptor beta chains were read from a single sample in a study of blood T cell repertoires in COVID-19. Using immunoSEQ multiplex PCR, the repertoire was profiled, and TCRdb retains in-frame clones only, with some absent. The data contain over 200,000 clones, roughly 87% of them singletons. The sample was peripheral blood. All receptors come from a middle-aged man with active or convalescent COVID-19. Both conserved end residues are part of each CDR3.

j_call: TRBJ2-3; v_call: TRBV6-6; cdr3_aa: CASSGTSVADTQYF
j_call: TRBJ1-1; v_call: TRBV7-9; cdr3_aa: CASSERPGQLFQAEAFF
j_call: TRBJ2-7; v_call: TRBV29-1; cdr3_aa: CSVEEGSGSYEQYF
j_call: TRBJ1-3; v_call: TRBV19; cdr3_aa: CASLGQGVNTIYF
j_call: TRBJ1-4; v_call: TRBV7-3; cdr3_aa: CASSPRTGEDAELFF
j_call: TRBJ2-5; v_call: TRBV6-6; cdr3_aa: CASRHRLAGEETQYF
j_call: TRBJ1-1; v_call: TRBV19; cdr3_aa: CASSIDRGHRAEAFF
j_call: TRBJ2-7; v_call: TRBV5-4; cdr3_aa: CASSSRDRVLHEQYF
j_call: TRBJ2-1; v_call: TRBV6-5; cdr3_aa: CASTTAYESGEQFF
j_call: TRBJ2-2; v_call: TRBV10-1; cdr3_aa: CASSSTATGELFF
j_call: TRBJ1-4; v_call: TRBV18; cdr3_aa: CASSPSTAATNEKLFF
j_call: TRBJ2-3; v_call: TRBV5-1; cdr3_aa: CASSLQGVTDTQYF
j_call: TRBJ1-5; v_call: TRBV19; cdr3_aa: CASTGEAPYQPQHF
j_call: TRBJ1-3; v_call: TRBV5-4; cdr3_aa: CASSPQGAAGNTIYF
j_call: TRBJ1-5; v_call: TRBV19; cdr3_aa: CASSWTVHSNQPQHF
j_call: TRBJ1-5; v_call: TRBV11-2; cdr3_aa: CASSLGRNQPQHF
j_call: TRBJ2-7; v_call: TRBV28; cdr3_aa: CASSAPTGGGGEQYF
j_call: TRBJ1-5; v_call: TRBV7-9; cdr3_aa: CASSPWGDQPQHF
j_call: TRBJ2-7; v_call: TRBV2; cdr3_aa: CASSLTLKRGLEQYF
j_call: TRBJ1-1; v_call: TRBV10-1; cdr3_aa: CASSDTGTGGEKAFF
j_call: TRBJ1-5; v_call: TRBV24-1; cdr3_aa: CATSDRGNQPQHF
j_call: TRBJ1-5; v_call: TRBV3-1/TRBV3-2; cdr3_aa: CASSQRGNQPQHF
j_call: TRBJ2-2; v_call: TRBV6-4; cdr3_aa: CASRMGDTGELFF
j_call: TRBJ1-4; v_call: TRBV6-1; cdr3_aa: CASSGPRDWANEKLFF